This T cell receptor beta chain was sequenced in a study of response to subunit inactivated influenza vaccine. In TCRdb, the RT-PCR reads were re-called with MiXCR into one record per CDR3 protein. Seen here are 650,000 or so distinct CDR3 sequences, 14% observed once, and the top ten hold about 7.6%. The CDR3 contains 18 residues. With V trimmed by 7 bases and J by 0 bases, 17 bases remained unmatched. The germline gives CDR1 SGHAT, CDR2 FQDESV (reference sequence). This clonotype has only a few counts. Material: PBMCs from blood, obtained roughly 15 days before vaccination. The receptor was derived from a man in his fifties or sixties who received an inactivated influenza vaccine. The chain carries TRBV11-1 and TRBJ2-7, with 8 nucleotides matching TRBD2. CDR3 sequence reads: CASTTNAGGVLSSYEQYF. The DNA of the CDR3 is TGTGCCAGCACCACAAACGCGGGAGGCGTCCTTAGCTCCTACGAGCAGTACTTC.